The sequence of this T cell receptor beta chain was determined in a study of patients and donors after allogeneic stem cell transplantation. This clonotype occurred a few times. Via MiXCR, TCRdb re-called the RT-PCR reads, giving one row per CDR3 protein. This sample has under 95,000 distinct CDR3 sequences, with 4.5% to 5% found just once. V shed 5 bases, J shed 5 bases, and the junction held 6 bases outside the gene matches. This CDR3 spans 14 amino acids. Germline CDR1 and CDR2: LGHDT and YNNKEL (reference sequence). The origin of this receptor is a human donor who was either an allogeneic HSCT recipient or a stem cell or donor lymphocyte infusion donor (not recorded which). It is not recorded whose cells these are; they may come from a transplant donor. The chain has TRBV3-1 and TRBJ2-5, with TRBD1 identical over 9 bases. Sequenced material: blood, either unsorted or a sorted T cell fraction (not recorded which). The CDR3 reads CASSFRTGVETQYF. The CDR3 DNA follows: TGTGCCAGCAGCTTCCGGACAGGGGTGGAGACCCAGTACTTC.